These 10 T cell receptor beta chains originate from one sample sequenced in a study of T cell changes during pregnancy in multiple sclerosis. The protocol was immunoSEQ multiplex PCR, while the TCRdb copy is restricted to in-frame clones and leaves out a portion. This sample has around 59,000 clones; around 92% occur once, and the top ten carry 0.65% to 0.9%. Sample: peripheral blood, taken in the first trimester of pregnancy. These receptors were taken from a female donor with multiple sclerosis, enrolled in a pregnancy study.

The gene calls are TRBV29-1 and TRBJ1-1; 7 bases are a match to TRBD1. Germline-derived CDR1 and CDR2 are SQVTM and ANQGSEA. V lost 7 bases and J lost 2; bases outside the gene matches: 1. The CDR3 contains 11 residues. CDR3 sequence (DNA): TGCAGCGGGGACAGTAACACTGAAGCTTTCTTT. Its translation: CSGDSNTEAFF.

The chain recombines TRBV27 with TRBJ2-7; D unclear. Germline V gives CDR1 MNHEY, CDR2 SMNVEV (reference sequence). Trimming shortened V by 4 bases and J by 3 bases, and 13 bases separated the two germline ends. The CDR3 loop spans 14 amino acids. The CDR3 loop is CASSSHSKYYEQYF. The CDR3 nucleotides read TGTGCCAGCAGTTCACACAGCAAATACTACGAGCAGTACTTC.

This rearrangement joins TRBV19 to TRBJ2-7; TRBD1 is a possible D gene (7 bases). V lost 6 bases and J 1 base, leaving 13 bases between the germline ends. From germline, CDR1 is LNHDA and CDR2 SQIVND (reference sequence). This CDR3 spans 14 amino acids. The DNA of the CDR3 is TGTGCCAGTAGCAGGGGGGCCCCGTCCTACGAGCAGTACTTC. It is translated as CASSRGAPSYEQYF.

J is TRBJ1-2 and V is TRBV16; 11 bases align to TRBD1. Trimming cost V 4 bases and J 2 bases; bases outside gene matches: 12. Per the germline V gene, CDR1 is KGHSY and CDR2 is FQNENV. CDR3 size: 18 residues. CDR3 bases: TGTGCCAGCAGCCCAGGCAGGGACAGGGGGTTATACAACTATGGCTACACCTTC. It yields the protein CASSPGRDRGLYNYGYTF.

The chain joins TRBV11-1 to TRBJ1-1, with a tentative D call TRBD1 (6 bases). Germline V CDR1 and CDR2: SGHAT, FQDESV (reference sequence). Trimming pared 6 bases from V and 5 bases from J, leaving 16 bases between. The CDR3 loop spans 14 amino acids. The CDR3 here is CASRLWGGATEAFF. The CDR3 DNA follows: TGTGCCAGCAGACTATGGGGGGGCGCAACTGAAGCTTTCTTT.

This chain uses TRBV21-1 with TRBJ2-1; TRBD1, the table's D call, lacks a check against the DNA. TRBV21-1 is deemed a pseudogene. This CDR3 is 12 amino acids long. This chain's CDR3 is CASSTGQNEQFF. CDR3 nucleotide sequence: TGTGCCAGCAGCACGGGACAGAATGAGCAGTTCTTC.

This chain uses TRBV6-1 with TRBJ2-7; unclear D gene. The V end was cut by 5 bases, the J end by 5 bases, with 7 bases between. Germline CDR1 reads MNHNS; CDR2 reads SASEGT. This CDR3 is 11 amino acids long. CDR3 residues: CASSHHNEQYF. DNA for the CDR3: TGTGCCAGCAGTCACCACAACGAGCAGTACTTC.

The DNA of the CDR3 is TGTGCCAGCAGCTCGCGGGGGGGCGTGGAGACCCAGTACTTC. It codes for CASSSRGGVETQYF. The chain uses TRBV7-9 and TRBJ2-5, with TRBD2 matching 9 bases. The CDR3 totals 14 residues. V gave up 4 bases and J gave up 5 bases; unmatched junction bases: 5. Germline CDR1 SEHNR, CDR2 FQNEAQ (reference sequence).

This clone occurred once. The chain joins TRBV7-2 to TRBJ2-1; 13 bases match TRBD2. CDR3 length equals 17 residues. Per the germline V gene, CDR1 is SGHTA and CDR2 is FQGNSA. The trim removed 5 bases at V and 0 bases at J, leaving 4 bases unmatched. As DNA, the CDR3 is TGTGCCAGCAGCCTGGGACTAGCGGGGAGCTCCTACAATGAGCAGTTCTTC. Translation: CASSLGLAGSSYNEQFF.

This clone has only one observation. This chain connects TRBV9 to TRBJ1-2; D uncertain. This CDR3 has 16 residues. Trimming stripped 0 bases from V and 5 bases from J, with 17 bases between. The germline gives CDR1 SGDLS, CDR2 YYNGEE. CDR3: CASSVGGEPRGYGYTF. The CDR3 coding sequence is TGTGCCAGCAGCGTAGGCGGGGAGCCCCGGGGTTATGGCTACACCTTC.